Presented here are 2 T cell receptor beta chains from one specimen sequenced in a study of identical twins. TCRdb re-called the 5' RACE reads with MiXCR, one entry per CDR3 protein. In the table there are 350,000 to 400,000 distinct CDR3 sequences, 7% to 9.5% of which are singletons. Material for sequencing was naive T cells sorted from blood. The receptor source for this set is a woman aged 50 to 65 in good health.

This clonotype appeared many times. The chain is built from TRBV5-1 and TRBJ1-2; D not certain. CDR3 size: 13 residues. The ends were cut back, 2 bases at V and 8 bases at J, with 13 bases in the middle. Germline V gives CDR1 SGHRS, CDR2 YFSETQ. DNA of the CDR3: TGCGCCAGCAGCTTAACAGTTCTGGAGGGCTACACCTTC. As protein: CASSLTVLEGYTF.

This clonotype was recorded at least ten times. CDR3 amino acids: CASGSGENHNEQFF. In DNA, the CDR3 is TGTGCCAGCGGTTCGGGGGAGAACCACAATGAGCAGTTCTTC. J is TRBJ2-1 and V is TRBV2; weak D call: TRBD2 (6 bases). The CDR3 contains 14 residues. With 8 bases removed from V and 5 bases from J, the gap between germline ends came to 16 bases. The V gene's germline CDR1 is SNHLY and CDR2 FYNNEI.